This paragraph reports one TCR beta chain. This entry comes from a study of PD-L1 blockade in urothelial cancer. In the study overall: Atezolizumab therapy began for patients at some point between 2013 and 2015, dosed at 1,200 mg intravenously every 3 weeks. Blood samples had a median of approximately 140,000 T cells, 83,000 or so unique TCRs, and clonality 0.08 to 0.09.

The repertoire was sequenced with immunoSEQ multiplex PCR; TCRdb's copy has only in-frame clones and lacks some. This table holds 15,000 or so clones, roughly 90% found once. The CDR3 runs 13 residues. Germline assignment: CDR1 ENHRY and CDR2 SYGVKD. With 5 bases clipped from V and 10 bases from J, the junction kept 6 bases outside the gene matches. The source material was PBMCs, sampled around atezolizumab (anti-PD-L1) treatment. This clonotype was sampled from a man aged 65 to 79 with urothelial cancer. The chain recombines TRBV10-3 with TRBJ1-4; TRBD1 matches 8 bases. CDR3 region: CAISTGQDGKLFF. As DNA, the CDR3 is TGTGCCATCAGTACGGGACAGGACGGAAAACTGTTTTTT.